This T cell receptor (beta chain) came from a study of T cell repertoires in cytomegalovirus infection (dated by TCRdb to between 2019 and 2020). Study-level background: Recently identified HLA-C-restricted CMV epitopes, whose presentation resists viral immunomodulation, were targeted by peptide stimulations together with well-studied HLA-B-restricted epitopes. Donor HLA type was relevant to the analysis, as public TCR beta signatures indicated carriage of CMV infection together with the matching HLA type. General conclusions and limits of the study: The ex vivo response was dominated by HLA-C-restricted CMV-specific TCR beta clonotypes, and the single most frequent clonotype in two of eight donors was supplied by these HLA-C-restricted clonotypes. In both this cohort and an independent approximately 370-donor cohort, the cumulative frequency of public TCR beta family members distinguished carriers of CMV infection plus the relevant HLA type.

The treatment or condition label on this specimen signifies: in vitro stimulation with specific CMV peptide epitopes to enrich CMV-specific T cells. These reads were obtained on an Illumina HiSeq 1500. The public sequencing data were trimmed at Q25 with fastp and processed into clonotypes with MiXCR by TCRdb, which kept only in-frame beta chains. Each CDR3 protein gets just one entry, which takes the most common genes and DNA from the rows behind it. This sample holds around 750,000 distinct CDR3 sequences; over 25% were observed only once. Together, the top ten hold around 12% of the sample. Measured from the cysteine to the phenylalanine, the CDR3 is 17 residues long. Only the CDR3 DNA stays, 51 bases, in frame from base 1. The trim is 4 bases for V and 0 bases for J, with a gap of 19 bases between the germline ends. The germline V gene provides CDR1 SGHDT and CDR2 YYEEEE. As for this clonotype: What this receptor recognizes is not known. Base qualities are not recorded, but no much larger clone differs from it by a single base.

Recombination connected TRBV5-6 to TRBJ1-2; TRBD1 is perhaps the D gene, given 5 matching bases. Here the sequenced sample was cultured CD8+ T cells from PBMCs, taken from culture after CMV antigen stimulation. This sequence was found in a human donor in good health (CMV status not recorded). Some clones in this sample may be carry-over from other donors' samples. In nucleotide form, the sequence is TGTGCCAGCAGCCTTGGGACTCTCCCGAGACCTAACTATGGCTACACCTTC. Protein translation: CASSLGTLPRPNYGYTF.